This T cell receptor beta chain was recorded in a study of T cell repertoires in urothelial bladder cancer. With regard to this clone: Antigen unknown.

Using immunoSEQ multiplex PCR, the repertoire was profiled, and TCRdb retains in-frame clones only, with some absent. The sample comprises over 10,000 clones, 60% to 75% of which are singletons, and around 9.5% rests with the top ten. General observations from the study: Benign specimens had a median about 12% infiltrating lymphocyte percentage.

This CDR3 has 14 amino acids. V dropped 5 bases and J dropped 5 bases, with 13 bases sitting between them. Germline V lookup: CDR1 SGHTA, CDR2 FQGNSA. The chain combines TRBV7-2 with TRBJ2-1; possibly TRBD1 for D (6 bases). The clonotype comes from a human donor with urothelial carcinoma. Sample: tumor-infiltrating cells from bladder cancer. The CDR3 DNA sequence: TGTGCCAGCAGCCGCACACAGGGAGACAATGAGCAGTTCTTC. Translated: CASSRTQGDNEQFF.